This T cell receptor beta chain emerged from a study of blood T cells in healthy people across ages. Extractions gave at least 5 micrograms of total RNA per sample. The V gene lost 2 bases and the J gene lost 5 bases, with 9 bases spanning the gap. The germline gives CDR1 MNHEY, CDR2 SMNVEV (reference sequence). This CDR3 has 14 amino acids. A second PCR of 7 to 11 cycles used a sample-barcoded 5' primer and a J-beta primer mix. TCRdb reprocessed the 5' RACE reads with MiXCR, giving one entry per CDR3 protein. The top ten clones hold just under 9% of a sample with roughly 500,000 distinct CDR3 sequences, less than 25% of them seen once. Study-wide results and limits: Lack of knowledge of donor CMV status possibly confounded expanded clonotype changes. PBMCs left unsorted prevented a conclusive naive versus antigen-experienced comparison.

This clonotype was picked up a small number of times. The antigen remains unidentified. The same sample was also used in a study of T cells of mothers and their children.

V usage is TRBV27 and J usage is TRBJ2-2; no clear D. This clonotype was sampled from a boy aged 5-17 years in good health. The sample consisted of blood. DNA for the CDR3: TGTGCCAGCAGTTTAATGACGACTACCGGGGAGCTGTTTTTT. Translated, it gives CASSLMTTTGELFF.